Presented here are 18 T cell receptor beta chains from one specimen sequenced in a study of human T cells and chemical hapten exposure. TCRdb itself ran the RACE reads through MiXCR, one entry per CDR3 protein. The sample holds around 350,000 distinct CDR3 sequences, around 5.5% seen once. The time point was: pre-sensitization, week 0. The treatment was: therapeutic diphenylcyclopropenone sensitization with weekly scalp DPC. The sample here was whole blood, taken in connection with sensitization to the hapten diphenylcyclopropenone (DPC). These receptors were obtained from a woman under 30 with alopecia areata. Some clones in this sample may be carry-over from other donors' samples.

This clonotype was seen many times. This CDR3 is CASSPTTRETQYF. CDR3 DNA: TGTGCCAGCAGCCCCACCACCAGGGAGACCCAGTACTTC. The V and J genes are TRBV7-2 and TRBJ2-5; D ambiguous. Trimming took off 5 bases at V and 5 bases at J, with 12 bases between the two ends. Germline CDR1 is SGHTA and CDR2 is FQGNSA. There are 13 residues in the CDR3.

With regard to this clonotype: An end of the junction differs from the germline gene, which may be a read error. The CDR3, as DNA: TGTGCCAGCAGCCAGACTCGGGAGGGGATGGACTTC. Protein product: CASSQTREGMDF. The chain couples TRBV12-3 or TRBV12-4 to TRBJ2-7; 8 nucleotides match TRBD2. The CDR3 consists of 12 residues.

The rearrangement joins TRBV12-3 or TRBV12-4 to TRBJ2-3; TRBD1 is a possible D gene (6 bases). V was pared by 2 bases and J by 2 bases, with 11 bases between. The CDR3 has 15 residues. In nucleotides, the CDR3 is TGTGCCAGCAGTTTACACAGGGAGTACACAGATACGCAGTATTTT. This gives the protein CASSLHREYTDTQYF.

The V and J genes are TRBV20-1 and TRBJ1-6, with D perhaps TRBD1 (6 bases). Germline V CDR1 and CDR2: DFQATT, SNEGSKA (reference sequence). The CDR3 spans 14 residues. Trimming stripped 3 bases from V and 0 bases from J, with 6 bases between. The CDR3 is CSARTGSYNSPLHF. CDR3 DNA sequence: TGCAGTGCTAGGACAGGCTCCTATAATTCACCCCTCCACTTT.

The gene calls are TRBV12-3 or TRBV12-4 and TRBJ2-5, with D maybe TRBD2 (7 bases). CDR3 length: 16 amino acids. V lost 0 bases, J lost 4 bases, and 15 bases lay in between. This CDR3 is CASSLAGGPLLETQYF. The CDR3, as DNA: TGTGCCAGCAGTTTAGCGGGGGGGCCCCTCTTAGAGACCCAGTACTTC.

The CDR3 here is CASSPRTGGDGIQYF. CDR3 DNA sequence: TGTGCCAGCAGTCCGAGGACAGGGGGCGACGGCATTCAGTACTTC. The gene calls are TRBV27 and TRBJ2-4, with TRBD1 matching 11 bases. Trimming cost V 5 bases and J 9 bases; bases outside gene matches: 9. CDR1 and CDR2 (germline): MNHEY, SMNVEV (reference sequence). This CDR3 contains 15 residues.

This chain connects TRBV6-5 to TRBJ2-3, with 7 bases identical to TRBD2. This CDR3 is 15 amino acids long. Germline V gene sequence: CDR1 MNHEY, CDR2 SVGAGI. The trim removed 0 bases at V and 5 bases at J, leaving 5 bases unmatched. The CDR3 coding sequence is TGTGCCAGCAGTTACTCGGCCAGCGGGGAAGATACGCAGTATTTT. As protein: CASSYSASGEDTQYF.

This clonotype was counted ten times or more. This sequence joins TRBV29-1 and TRBJ2-2; D perhaps matches TRBD2 (5 bases). The germline V and J ends were trimmed by 6 bases and 4 bases, with 12 bases remaining between them. Germline V gives CDR1 SQVTM, CDR2 ANQGSEA. This CDR3 contains 13 residues. CDR3 sequence reads: CSVGRGITGELFF. For the CDR3, the DNA is TGCAGCGTAGGCAGAGGGATCACCGGGGAGCTGTTTTTT.

This clonotype was recorded a few times. This rearrangement joins TRBV14 to TRBJ1-6; TRBD1 matches 10 bases. Germline V CDR1 and CDR2: SGHDN, FVKESK. The length of the CDR3 is 17 residues. With 4 bases clipped from V and 8 bases from J, the junction kept 11 bases outside the gene matches. This CDR3 is CASSPSPGDRGYSPLHF. DNA for the CDR3: TGTGCCAGCAGCCCCTCCCCCGGGGACAGGGGTTATTCACCCCTCCACTTT. The full variable domain, rest sourced from reference TRBV14 and TRBJ1-6, is EAGVTQFPSHSVIEKGQTVTLRCDPISGHDNLYWYRRVMGKEIKFLLHFVKESKQDESGMPNNRFLAERTGGTYSTLKVQPAELEDSGVYFCASSPSPGDRGYSPLHFGNGTRLTVT.

This clonotype has a count of ten or more. V gene TRBV7-2 combines with J gene TRBJ2-3, with unresolved D. The CDR3 length is 12 residues. Germline assignment: CDR1 SGHTA and CDR2 FQGNSA. Trimming pared 5 bases from V and 2 bases from J, leaving 5 bases between. In DNA, the CDR3 is TGTGCCAGCAGCCCCTTCACAGATACGCAGTATTTT. Protein sequence: CASSPFTDTQYF.

This clonotype was recorded at least ten times. The chain uses TRBV5-6 and TRBJ1-6, with D perhaps matching TRBD1 (6 bases). V was clipped by 0 bases and J by 8 bases, with 18 bases between them. The germline V gene has CDR1 SGHDT and CDR2 YYEEEE. The CDR3 totals 17 residues. The CDR3 DNA sequence: TGTGCCAGCAGCTTGGTACAGGGAGGTTTTAGAGATTCACCCCTCCACTTT. Protein product: CASSLVQGGFRDSPLHF.

This sequence joins TRBV20-1 and TRBJ1-3; no reliable D call. V gave up 0 bases and J gave up 4 bases, with 13 bases separating them. Germline V lookup: CDR1 DFQATT, CDR2 SNEGSKA (reference sequence). CDR3 length equals 15 residues. The CDR3 nucleotides are TGCAGTGCTAGAGATTTTGCGGGTCCCGGAAACACCATATATTTT. This encodes CSARDFAGPGNTIYF.

There are many counts of this clonotype. J is TRBJ1-4 and V is TRBV18, with D hard to call. V was shortened by 1 base and J by 0 bases, with 6 bases between the two germline ends. The CDR3 has 15 amino acids. CDR1 is KGHSH and CDR2 is LQKENI in the germline V gene. CDR3 coding DNA: TGTGCCAGCTCACCACAGACTGCAACTAATGAAAAACTGTTTTTT. Translating gives CASSPQTATNEKLFF. The entire variable domain, with the rest obtained from reference TRBV18 and TRBJ1-4, is as follows: NAGVMQNPRHLVRRRGQEARLRCSPMKGHSHVYWYRQLPEEGLKFMVYLQKENIIDESGMPKERFSAEFPKEGPSILRIQQVVRGDSAAYFCASSPQTATNEKLFFGSGTQLSVL.

In this sample, this clonotype turned up many times. V is TRBV10-3 and J is TRBJ1-6, with a tentative D call TRBD1 (6 bases). V lost 3 bases to trimming and J lost 9 bases, with 15 bases between them. In germline, CDR1 is ENHRY, CDR2 SYGVKD. The length of the CDR3 is 15 residues. The CDR3 DNA follows: TGTGCCATCAGTGATCCCGACAGGTTGGGTTCACCCCTCCACTTT. Amino acids: CAISDPDRLGSPLHF.

This chain links TRBV3-1 with TRBJ1-1, with 7 nucleotides matching TRBD1. CDR1 and CDR2 (germline): LGHDT, YNNKEL (reference sequence). The CDR3 spans 17 residues. V lost 3 bases, J lost 4 bases, and 14 bases stayed unmatched. CDR3: CASSHRATGRGGTEAFF. The CDR3 nucleotides read TGTGCCAGCAGCCACAGGGCGACAGGGCGGGGGGGCACTGAAGCTTTCTTT.

The rearrangement joins TRBV3-1 to TRBJ1-1; no definite D call. Trimming left V 4 bases short and J 6 bases short, with 12 bases between. Germline V gene lookup returns CDR1 LGHDT and CDR2 YNNKEL (reference sequence). The CDR3 extends over 13 amino acids. CDR3 residues: CASSPDYGAEAFF. CDR3 sequence (DNA): TGTGCCAGCAGCCCCGACTACGGGGCTGAAGCTTTCTTT.

This clonotype was counted many times. This chain joins TRBV7-9 and TRBJ2-5, with TRBD2 matching over 11 bases. J was trimmed by 5 bases and V by 6 bases; bases with no gene match: 8. Germline V gene lookup returns CDR1 SEHNR and CDR2 FQNEAQ (reference sequence). The CDR3 is 15 residues long. CDR3 sequence reads: CASSLSGGAGETQYF. The DNA for the CDR3 is TGTGCCAGCAGTCTTAGCGGGGGGGCCGGGGAGACCCAGTACTTC.

At least ten counts were recorded for this clonotype. The chain combines TRBV29-1 with TRBJ2-6, with D perhaps assigned TRBD1 or TRBD2 (6 bases each). V was trimmed by 6 bases and J by 0 bases, leaving 9 bases between them. CDR3 length equals 14 residues. CDR1 is SQVTM and CDR2 is ANQGSEA in the germline V gene. The CDR3: CSVGGGSGANVLTF. The CDR3 coding sequence is TGCAGCGTAGGAGGGGGCTCTGGGGCCAACGTCCTGACTTTC. Together with reference TRBV29-1 and TRBJ2-6, the CDR3 gives the full variable domain: SAVISQKPSRDICQRGTSLTIQCQVDSQVTMMFWYRQQPGQSLTLIATANQGSEATYESGFVIDKFPISRPNLTFSTLTVSNMSPEDSSIYLCSVGGGSGANVLTFGAGSRLTVL.